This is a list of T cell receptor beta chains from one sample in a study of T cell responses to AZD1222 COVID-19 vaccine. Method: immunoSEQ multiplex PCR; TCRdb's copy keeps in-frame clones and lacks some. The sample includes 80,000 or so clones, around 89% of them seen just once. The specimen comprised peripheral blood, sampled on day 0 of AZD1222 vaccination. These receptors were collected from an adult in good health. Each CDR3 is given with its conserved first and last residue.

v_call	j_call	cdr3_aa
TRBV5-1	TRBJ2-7	CASSLEDVTYEQYF
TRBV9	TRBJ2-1	CASSVAGRGGHDEQFF
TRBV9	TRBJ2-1	CASSVTSGYNEQFF
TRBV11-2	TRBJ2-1	CASTLLTSGDYNEQFF
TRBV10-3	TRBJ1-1	CAISDDRRATVDTEAFF
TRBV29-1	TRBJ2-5	CSVEWQETQYF
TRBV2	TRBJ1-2	CASRAEVGVNYGYTF
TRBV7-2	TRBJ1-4	CASSLAGIREKLFF
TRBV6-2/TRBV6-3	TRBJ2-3	CASSYSEGQGADTQYF
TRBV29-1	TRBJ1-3	CSVEDPQARAFSGNTIYF
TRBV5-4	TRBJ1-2	CASSKPTGTPRFSYTF
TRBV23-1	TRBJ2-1	CASSQSPGLAWNEQFF
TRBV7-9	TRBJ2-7	CASKGRMTYEQYF
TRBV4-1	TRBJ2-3	CASSSGQFDTQYF